Detailed here is one T cell receptor (beta chain). The target antigen is unknown. TCRdb's copy holds only in-frame clones and misses some; the assay was immunoSEQ multiplex PCR. The repertoire holds about 25,000 clones, with around 75% as singletons. V lost 6 bases and J lost 1, with 22 bases in between. The V gene's germline CDR1 is SGHAT and CDR2 FQNNGV. The CDR3 runs to 18 residues. The sample is drawn from a study of OX40 agonist ivuxolimab in advanced cancers. For the study at large: With ivuxolimab, an agonistic anti-OX40 (CD134) antibody, patients were treated. At doses from 0.01 to 10 mg/kg, patients were given intravenous ivuxolimab every 2 weeks. Overall study findings and caveats: On average, a greater number of expanded clones characterised CD8+ T cells relative to CD4+. Partial responders dosed at 0.1-3.0 mg/kg displayed clonal expansion ranking among the lowest.

Sequencing was performed on CD4+ or CD8+ T cells sorted from blood, taken in a trial of the OX40 agonist ivuxolimab. The chain links TRBV11-2 to TRBJ1-3, with TRBD1 as a possible D gene (6 bases). The receptor was isolated from an adult with an advanced solid tumor such as melanoma, head and neck, liver or kidney cancer. CDR3 residues: CASRSFALGGWSGNTIYF. CDR3 bases: TGTGCCAGCAGGTCTTTCGCCCTAGGGGGTTGGTCTGGAAACACCATATATTTT.